This T cell receptor (beta chain) is from a study of shared clonotypes between healthy human individuals. Study-wide results and caveats: Since donors were few, the genetic and exposure-history diversity represented was limited.

The V gene's germline CDR1 is MNHEY and CDR2 SMNVEV (reference sequence). CDR3 length equals 15 residues. The junction had 5 bases not matched to a gene; V was cut back by 2 bases and J by 5 bases. Turning to this clone: The antigen is unknown.

300 ng DNA, some 30,000 T cell genomes, went into unsorted PBMC replicate PCRs. Unsorted PBMC DNA was sequenced on ten immunoSEQ deep assay plates. Clones were read by immunoSEQ multiplex PCR, and TCRdb kept only the in-frame ones, dropping some. The repertoire consists of 520,000 or so clones, with approximately 85% occurring once and the leading ten covering around 13%. Sequenced: PBMCs. This TCR came from a woman aged 40 to 55 in good health. Some clones in this sample may be carry-over from other donors' samples. The V call is TRBV27, the J call TRBJ2-5; 10 bases are shared with TRBD1. As DNA, the CDR3 is TGTGCCAGCAGTTTAGGGGACAGGGGCCGGGAGACCCAGTACTTC. Protein: CASSLGDRGRETQYF.